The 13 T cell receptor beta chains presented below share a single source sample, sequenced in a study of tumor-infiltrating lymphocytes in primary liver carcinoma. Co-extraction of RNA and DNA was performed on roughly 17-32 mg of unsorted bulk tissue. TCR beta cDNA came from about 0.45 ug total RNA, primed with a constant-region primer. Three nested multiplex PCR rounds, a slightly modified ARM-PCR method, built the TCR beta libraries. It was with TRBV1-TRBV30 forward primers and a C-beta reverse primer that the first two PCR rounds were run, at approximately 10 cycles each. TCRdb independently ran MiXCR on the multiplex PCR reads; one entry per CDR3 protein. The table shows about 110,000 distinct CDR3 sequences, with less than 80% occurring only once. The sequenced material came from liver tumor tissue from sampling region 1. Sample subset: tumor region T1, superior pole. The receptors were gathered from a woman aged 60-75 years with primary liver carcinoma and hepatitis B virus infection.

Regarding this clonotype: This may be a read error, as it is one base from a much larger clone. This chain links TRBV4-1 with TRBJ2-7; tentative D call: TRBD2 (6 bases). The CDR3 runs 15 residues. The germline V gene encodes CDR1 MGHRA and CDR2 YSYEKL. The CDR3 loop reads CVSSNGISGVGEQYF. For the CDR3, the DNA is TGCGTCAGCAGCAATGGGATCTCGGGGGTCGGGGAGCAGTACTTC.

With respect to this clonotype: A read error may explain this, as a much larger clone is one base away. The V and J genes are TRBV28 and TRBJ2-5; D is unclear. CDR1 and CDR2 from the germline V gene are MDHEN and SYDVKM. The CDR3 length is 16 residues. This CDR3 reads CASSFPGRSIQGTQYF. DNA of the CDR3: TGTGCCAGCAGTTTTCCTGGACGGTCAATCCAAGGGACCCAGTACTTC.

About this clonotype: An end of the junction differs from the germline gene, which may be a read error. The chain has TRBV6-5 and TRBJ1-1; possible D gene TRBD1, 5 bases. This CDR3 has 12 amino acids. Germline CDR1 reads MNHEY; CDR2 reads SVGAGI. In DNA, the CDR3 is TGTGCCAGCAAGGGGAGGTTCACTGAAGCTGTCTTT. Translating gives CASKGRFTEAVF.

In nucleotides, the CDR3 is TGTGCCAGCAGAGCTTCGGGAGGGTGGAATGAGCAGTACTTC. Its protein product is CASRASGGWNEQYF. This sequence joins TRBV7-8 and TRBJ2-5, with 8 bases aligning to TRBD2. The ends lost 6 bases at V and 11 bases at J; junction bases unmatched: 14. Looked up from germline, CDR1 is SGHVS and CDR2 is FQNEAQ. The CDR3 consists of 14 residues.

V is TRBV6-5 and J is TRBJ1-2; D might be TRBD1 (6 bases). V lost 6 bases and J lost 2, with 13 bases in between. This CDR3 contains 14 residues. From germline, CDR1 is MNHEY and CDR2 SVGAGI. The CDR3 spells CASRRGQSNYGYTF. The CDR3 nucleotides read TGTGCCAGCAGACGAGGACAGTCAAACTATGGCTACACCTTC.

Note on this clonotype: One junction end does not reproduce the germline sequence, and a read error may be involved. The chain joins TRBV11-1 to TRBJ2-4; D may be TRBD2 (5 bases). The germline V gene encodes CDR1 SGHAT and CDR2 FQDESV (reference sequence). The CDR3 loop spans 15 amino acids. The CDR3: CASSLTAGLKNIQYF. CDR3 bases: TGTGCCAGCAGCTTAACCGCGGGTCTAAAAAACATTCAGTACTTT.

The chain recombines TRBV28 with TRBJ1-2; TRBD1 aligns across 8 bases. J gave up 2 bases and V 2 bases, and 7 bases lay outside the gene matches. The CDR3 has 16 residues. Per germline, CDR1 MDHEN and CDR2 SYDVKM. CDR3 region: CASSLGGQARNYGYTF. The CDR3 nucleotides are TGTGCCAGCAGTTTAGGGGGACAGGCCCGCAACTATGGCTACACCTTC.

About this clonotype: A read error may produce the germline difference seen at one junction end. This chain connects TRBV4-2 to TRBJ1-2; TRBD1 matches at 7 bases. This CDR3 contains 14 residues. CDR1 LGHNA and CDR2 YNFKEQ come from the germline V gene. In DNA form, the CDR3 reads TGTGCCAGCAGCCAAGCAGGGGAGGGGGCTGTCTACACCTTT. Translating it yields CASSQAGEGAVYTF.

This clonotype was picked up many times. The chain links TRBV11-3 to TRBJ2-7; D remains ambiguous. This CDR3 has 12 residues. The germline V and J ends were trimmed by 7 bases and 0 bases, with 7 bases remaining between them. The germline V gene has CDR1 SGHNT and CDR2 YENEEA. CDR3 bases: TGTGCCAGCACGGGCAGCTCCTACGAGCAGTACTTC. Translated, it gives CASTGSSYEQYF. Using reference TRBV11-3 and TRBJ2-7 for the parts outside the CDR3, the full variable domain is EAGVVQSPRYKIIEKKQPVAFWCNPISGHNTLYWYLQNLGQGPELLIRYENEEAVDDSQLPKDRFSAERLKGVDSTLKIQPAELGDSAVYLCASTGSSYEQYFGPGTRLTVT.

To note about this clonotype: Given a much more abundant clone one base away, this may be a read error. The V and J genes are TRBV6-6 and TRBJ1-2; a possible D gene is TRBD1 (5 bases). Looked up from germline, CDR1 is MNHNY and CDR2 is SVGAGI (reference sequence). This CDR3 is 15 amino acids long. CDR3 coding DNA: TGTGCCAGCGGTTACTCCCCAGGGATCGGCTATGGCTACACCTTC. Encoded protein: CASGYSPGIGYGYTF.

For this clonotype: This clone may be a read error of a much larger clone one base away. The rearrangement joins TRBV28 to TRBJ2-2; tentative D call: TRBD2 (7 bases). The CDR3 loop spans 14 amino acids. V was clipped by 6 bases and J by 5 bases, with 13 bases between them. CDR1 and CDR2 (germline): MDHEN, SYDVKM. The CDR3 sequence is CASSRGGVTGELFF. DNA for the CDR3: TGTGCCAGCAGCAGAGGGGGGGTGACCGGGGAGCTGTTTTTT.

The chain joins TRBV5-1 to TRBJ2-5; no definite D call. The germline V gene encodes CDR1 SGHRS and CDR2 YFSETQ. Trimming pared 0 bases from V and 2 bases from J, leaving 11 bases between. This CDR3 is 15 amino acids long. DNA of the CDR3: TGCGCCAGCAGCTTGGTCCAGTTTGTGCAAGAGACCCAGTACTTC. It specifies CASSLVQFVQETQYF.

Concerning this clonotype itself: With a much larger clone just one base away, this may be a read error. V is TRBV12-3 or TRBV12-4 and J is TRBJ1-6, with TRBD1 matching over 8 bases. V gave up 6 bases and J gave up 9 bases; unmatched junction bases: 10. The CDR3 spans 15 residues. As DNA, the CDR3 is TGTGCCAGCAGCCAAGGACAGGGCTCTAGTTCACCCCTCCACTTT. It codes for CASSQGQGSSSPLHF.